The sequence of this TCR beta chain was determined in a study of post-analysis software for immune sequencing data. Study conclusions and caveats: Controls showed lower frequencies than patients for five TRBV segments, and TRBV5-6, TRBV5-1 and TRBV20-1 were among these.

Researchers reported that TCR beta cDNA libraries carried unique molecular identifiers. About 500,000 cDNA molecules came from 1 to 10 million T cells. Using its own MiXCR run on the PCR reads, TCRdb lists one record per CDR3 protein. This table holds approximately 440,000 distinct CDR3 sequences, under 55% found once. For this clonotype: What it recognizes is unknown.

From germline, CDR1 is SGHTA and CDR2 FQGNSA. The CDR3 runs 14 residues. The V end lost 3 bases, the J end lost 7 bases, and 16 bases lay between the germline ends. The chain combines TRBV7-2 with TRBJ2-7; D is uncertain. This receptor was identified in a girl aged 5-17 years with multiple sclerosis. The sample taken for sequencing was blood. The chain's CDR3 is CASSLADPYNEQYF. The CDR3 region has the DNA TGTGCCAGCAGCTTGGCAGACCCCTACAATGAGCAGTACTTC. The full variable domain, its missing parts supplied by reference TRBV7-2 and TRBJ2-7, is GAGVSQSPSNKVTEKGKDVELRCDPISGHTALYWYRQSLGQGLEFLIYFQGNSAPDKSGLPSDRFSAERTGGSVSTLTIQRTQQEDSAVYLCASSLADPYNEQYFGPGTRLTVT.